This T cell receptor beta chain is from a study of beta chain features in type 1 diabetes. Study information: All samples combined gave 90 million to 130 million sorted cells for examination. Study observations and caveats: Compared with healthy donors, patients appeared to share more similar naive, central memory and regulatory TCRB repertoires. All four CD4+ subsets from Type 1 diabetes patients carried moderately but significantly shorter TCRB CDR3s.

This clone was seen a handful of times. Its antigen is currently unknown. A read error may produce the germline difference seen at one junction end. What was sequenced were expressed TCRB transcripts, since all of the isolated RNA had been reverse transcribed. The method was immunoSEQ multiplex PCR; TCRdb's version includes in-frame clones alone and lacks a portion of them. Among roughly 230,000 clones listed, about a tenth were seen once. It was via CD45RO/CCR7/CD25/CD127/CD95/CD27 that CD4+ naive, central memory, regulatory and stem cell-like memory cells were sorted. Sequences were obtained from naive CD4+ T cells from blood. The clonotype was recovered from a man aged 25-40 years with type 1 diabetes.

CDR3 nucleotide sequence: TGTGCTAGCAGCAGACAGGGTTGGAAAGAGACCCAGTACTTC. Protein: CASSRQGWKETQYF. The chain is built from TRBV7-7 and TRBJ2-5, with TRBD1 matching 7 bases. Per germline, CDR1 SSHAT and CDR2 FNYEAQ (reference sequence). This CDR3 has 14 amino acids.